A selection of T cell receptor beta chains follows, all from one sample in a study of T cell repertoires in cytomegalovirus infection. Each CDR3 protein gets one entry after TCRdb re-called the reads with MiXCR. The table has fewer than 550,000 distinct CDR3 sequences, around 10% seen once. Sequenced input: PBMCs. The receptors stem from a human donor in good health (CMV status not recorded). Some clones in this sample may be carry-over from other donors' samples. CDR3s include the opening cysteine and the closing phenylalanine or tryptophan. The D gene is left open where the match is weak. Some rows mark clone size as missing; the rest say once, few, many or name a class of expanded clone.

J gene: TRBJ1-5; clone size: .; D gene: .; V gene: TRBV27; CDR3 DNA: TGTGCCAGCAGTAATGGGAGAGTACGGCCCCAGCATTTT; CDR3 protein: CASSNGRVRPQHF
J gene: TRBJ2-1; clone size: many; D gene: TRBD2; V gene: TRBV7-2; CDR3 DNA: TGTGCCAGCAGGACCCCCGGGACTAGTAGCAATGAGCAGTTCTTC; CDR3 protein: CASRTPGTSSNEQFF
J gene: TRBJ1-4; clone size: many; D gene: TRBD1; V gene: TRBV2; CDR3 DNA: TGTGCCAGCAGCGAACAGGGGGCTGGAGAAAAACTGTTTTTT; CDR3 protein: CASSEQGAGEKLFF
J gene: TRBJ2-2; clone size: many; D gene: .; V gene: TRBV7-2; CDR3 DNA: TGTGCCAGCAGCTTCCAGACGGGGACCGTGACCGCCGGGGAGCTGTTTTTT; CDR3 protein: CASSFQTGTVTAGELFF
J gene: TRBJ2-5; clone size: many; D gene: TRBD1; V gene: TRBV7-2; CDR3 DNA: TGTGCCAGCAGCTTTCAGGGGGCCACGGAGACCCAGTACTTC; CDR3 protein: CASSFQGATETQYF
J gene: TRBJ2-1; clone size: many; D gene: TRBD2; V gene: TRBV11-2; CDR3 DNA: TGTGCCAGCAGCTTATGGCTAGCGGGGCATGAGCAGTTCTTC; CDR3 protein: CASSLWLAGHEQFF
J gene: TRBJ2-5; clone size: many; D gene: .; V gene: TRBV19; CDR3 DNA: TGTGCCAGTAGTATAGATCAAGGGGCAGAGACCCAGTACTTC; CDR3 protein: CASSIDQGAETQYF
J gene: TRBJ2-3; clone size: many; D gene: .; V gene: TRBV6-5; CDR3 DNA: TGTGCCAGCAGTTACTCGAGTGAAAACACCACAGATACGCAGTATTTT; CDR3 protein: CASSYSSENTTDTQYF
J gene: TRBJ2-1; clone size: many; D gene: .; V gene: TRBV7-2; CDR3 DNA: TGTGCCAGCAGCTTAGCTCGGACCTACAATGAGCAGTTCTTC; CDR3 protein: CASSLARTYNEQFF
J gene: TRBJ2-5; clone size: many; D gene: .; V gene: TRBV11-2; CDR3 DNA: TGTGCCAGCAGCTTTATTGACCTTCCCCAGTACTTC; CDR3 protein: CASSFIDLPQYF
J gene: TRBJ2-1; clone size: many; D gene: .; V gene: TRBV7-9; CDR3 DNA: TGTGCCAGCAGCTTATCACTTGCAGAGCAGTTCTTC; CDR3 protein: CASSLSLAEQFF
J gene: TRBJ2-1; clone size: many; D gene: .; V gene: TRBV25-1; CDR3 DNA: TGTGCCAGCAGTGAGACTACGAATTCCTACAATGAGCAGTTCTTC; CDR3 protein: CASSETTNSYNEQFF
J gene: TRBJ2-5; clone size: .; D gene: TRBD1; V gene: TRBV7-9; CDR3 DNA: TGTGCCAGCAGCTCGGGACAGGGATTCGTCCAAGAGACCCAGTACTTC; CDR3 protein: CASSSGQGFVQETQYF
J gene: TRBJ2-1; clone size: many; D gene: .; V gene: TRBV10-3; CDR3 DNA: TGTGCCATCAGTGACAGGGACAATGAGCAGTTCTTC; CDR3 protein: CAISDRDNEQFF
J gene: TRBJ2-2; clone size: many; D gene: .; V gene: TRBV20-1; CDR3 DNA: TGCAGTGCCCTAGGGGCCAGGGAGGTTTCCACCGGGGAGCTGTTTTTT; CDR3 protein: CSALGAREVSTGELFF
J gene: TRBJ2-1; clone size: many; D gene: TRBD2; V gene: TRBV28; CDR3 DNA: TGTGCCAGCAGTTTAAGCGGGGTGTACAATGAGCAGTTCTTC; CDR3 protein: CASSLSGVYNEQFF
J gene: TRBJ2-2; clone size: few; D gene: .; V gene: TRBV18; CDR3 DNA: TGTGCCAGCTCCATCCTGGGGGGTCCGAACACCGGGGAGCTGTTTTTT; CDR3 protein: CASSILGGPNTGELFF